This T cell receptor (beta chain) was captured by sequencing in a study of vaccination effects on CD4 cells after COVID-19. ViraFEST assay sequencing came after antigen-specific CD4+ T cells were expanded with viral peptide pools. Investigators separated out CD4+ T cells once around nine days of culture had passed. Participants were given two doses of BNT162b2 or mRNA-1273 vaccine. Study-level results: Marked clonal contraction of infection- and vaccine-induced clones was seen late after vaccination.

A word on this clone: What it binds is not known.

The protocol was immunoSEQ multiplex PCR, while the TCRdb copy is restricted to in-frame clones and leaves out a portion. The sample shows nearly 30,000 clones, around 80% of them seen only once. Germline CDR1 and CDR2: LNHDA and SQIVND (reference sequence). The V end was cut by 7 bases, the J end by 7 bases, with 11 bases between. There are 12 residues in the CDR3. The V call is TRBV19, the J call TRBJ1-5, with D perhaps matching TRBD1 (6 bases). The clonotype was recovered from a human donor who received a COVID-19 vaccine. Some clones in this sample may be carry-over from other donors' samples. The material was CD4+ T cells from PBMCs cultured with SARS-CoV-2 spike peptides, obtained after COVID-19 vaccination. CDR3: CASNRGGQPQHF. The DNA for the CDR3 is TGTGCCAGTAATAGGGGGGGACAGCCCCAGCATTTT. Based on the CDR3 plus reference TRBV19 and TRBJ1-5, the full variable domain is DGGITQSPKYLFRKEGQNVTLSCEQNLNHDAMYWYRQDPGQGLRLIYYSQIVNDFQKGDIAEGYSVSREKKESFPLTVTSAQKNPTAFYLCASNRGGQPQHFGDGTRLSIL.